Sequencing of this T cell receptor beta chain was carried out in a study of long-term antiretroviral therapy in people with HIV. The wider study: The 2015 immediate-ART recommendation came about a decade after the earliest samples.

In the United States, treatment was given to all participants with HIV. The assay used was immunoSEQ (version v3.0), run at survey level. Profiling relied on immunoSEQ multiplex PCR, and the TCRdb table lists in-frame clones only, not all of them. The table has some 22,000 clones, approximately 90% seen once. A remark on this clone: Its antigen remains unknown.

Germline CDR1 and CDR2: SGHKS and YYEKEE (reference sequence). The V gene lost 2 bases and the J gene lost 12 bases, with 9 bases spanning the gap. The CDR3 contains 12 residues. Study-wide points: Increased diversity was seen after ART, yet it remained lower than in transplant donor controls. Nothing was known about ART adherence, viral resistance or changes in therapy.

The TCR was taken from a man aged 55 to 70 with HIV. This chain joins TRBV5-5 and TRBJ1-6; perhaps TRBD1 as D (5 bases). Sequenced material: unsorted PBMCs, taken 2.3 years after starting antiretroviral therapy. The CDR3 sequence is CASSFQGRPLHF. The CDR3 DNA sequence: TGTGCCAGCAGCTTTCAGGGACGACCCCTCCACTTT.